A selection of T cell receptor beta chains follows, all from one sample in a study of blood T cells in healthy people across ages. TCRdb analysed the 5' RACE reads with MiXCR anew, one entry per CDR3 protein. The profile shows about 1.4 million distinct CDR3 sequences, 59% of them singletons. Sequences were obtained from blood. These receptors all stem from a man aged 18 to 29 in good health. The CDR3 runs from the conserved cysteine through the conserved F or W. A D gene is named only where the DNA matches it firmly. Clone size is not always given. Where it is, it says once, few, many or a class for expanded clones.

>TRBD2|TRBV10-3|TRBJ2-1|few
CAISDSSGRGSEQFF
TGTGCCATCAGTGACTCGAGCGGGAGAGGGAGTGAGCAGTTCTTC
>-|TRBV7-2|TRBJ2-7|-
CASSLARNSDEQYF
TGTGCCAGCAGCTTAGCCAGAAACTCCGACGAGCAGTACTTC
>TRBD1|TRBV5-1|TRBJ1-2|-
CASSATGTGNYGYTF
TGCGCCAGCAGCGCAACCGGGACAGGGAACTATGGCTACACCTTC
>TRBD2|TRBV29-1|TRBJ2-3|-
CSAGLAGGQDTQYF
TGCAGCGCTGGACTAGCGGGAGGGCAAGATACGCAGTATTTT
>-|TRBV5-1|TRBJ1-1|-
CASSLQGPEAFF
TGTGCCAGCAGTTTGCAGGGACCTGAAGCTTTCTTT
>-|TRBV15|TRBJ1-1|few
CATSRGVGTEAFF
TGTGCCACCAGCAGAGGGGTAGGCACTGAAGCTTTCTTT
>TRBD1|TRBV14|TRBJ1-1|many
CASSQDRVTEAFF
TGTGCCAGCAGCCAGGACAGGGTCACTGAAGCTTTCTTT
>-|TRBV28|TRBJ1-1|-
CASRGGAWEAFF
TGTGCCAGCAGGGGGGGGGCGTGGGAAGCTTTCTTT
>TRBD1|TRBV20-1|TRBJ1-2|many
CSASDRETYGYTF
TGCAGTGCTAGTGACAGGGAGACCTATGGCTACACCTTC
>TRBD1|TRBV6-5|TRBJ1-2|-
CASSWDRGFGYTF
TGTGCCAGCAGTTGGGACAGGGGATTTGGCTACACCTTC
>TRBD2|TRBV4-1|TRBJ2-5|-
CASSHTGTKEETQYF
TGCGCCAGCAGCCACACCGGGACTAAGGAAGAGACCCAGTACTTC
>TRBD1|TRBV27|TRBJ1-2|-
CASSWTGTGDGYTF
TGTGCCAGCAGTTGGACAGGGACCGGCGATGGCTACACCTTC
>-|TRBV20-1|TRBJ1-2|-
CSAPAAANYGYTF
TGCAGTGCGCCAGCGGCGGCCAACTATGGCTACACCTTC
>-|TRBV11-2|TRBJ2-3|-
CASSPYAGGGTDTQYF
TGTGCCAGCAGCCCATATGCAGGGGGGGGCACAGATACGCAGTATTTT
>TRBD2|TRBV6-5|TRBJ2-1|-
CASSYPSTSGPQGNEQFF
TGTGCCAGCAGTTATCCCTCGACTAGCGGACCCCAAGGGAATGAGCAGTTCTTC
>-|TRBV2|TRBJ1-2|-
CASRQGSYGYTF
TGTGCCAGCAGACAGGGTAGCTATGGCTACACCTTC
>-|TRBV20-1|TRBJ2-7|-
CSARTLGGGPMYEQYF
TGCAGTGCTAGAACCTTAGGGGGAGGGCCTATGTACGAGCAGTACTTC
>-|TRBV20-1|TRBJ2-3|-
CSARDGSGSAYTQYF
TGCAGTGCTAGAGACGGCTCGGGATCCGCCTATACGCAGTATTTT
>-|TRBV2|TRBJ2-7|-
CASSESAGRSYEQYF
TGTGCCAGCAGTGAGTCTGCGGGGCGCTCCTACGAGCAGTACTTC
>TRBD2|TRBV3-1|TRBJ2-3|-
CASSQDPTSGADTQYF
TGTGCCAGCAGCCAAGATCCGACTAGCGGGGCAGATACGCAGTATTTT
>-|TRBV12-3/TRBV12-4|TRBJ2-3|-
CASSVEGGVGSQYF
TGTGCCAGCAGTGTAGAGGGCGGGGTGGGATCGCAGTATTTT
>TRBD1|TRBV27|TRBJ1-2|-
CASSPTGVPYGYTF
TGTGCCAGCAGTCCTACAGGGGTTCCCTATGGCTACACCTTC
>-|TRBV12-3/TRBV12-4|TRBJ2-2|few
CASIDGQNTGELFF
TGTGCCAGCATCGATGGACAGAACACCGGGGAGCTGTTTTTT
>-|TRBV27|TRBJ2-1|-
CASSLSISVSSYNEQFF
TGTGCCAGCAGTTTATCGATATCAGTGAGCTCCTACAATGAGCAGTTCTTC
>TRBD2|TRBV27|TRBJ2-1|-
CASGGITSGVNNEQFF
TGTGCCAGCGGCGGGATTACTAGCGGGGTAAACAATGAGCAGTTCTTC
>-|TRBV5-1|TRBJ2-3|-
CASSDGLSTDTQYF
TGCGCCAGCAGCGATGGACTGAGCACAGATACGCAGTATTTT
>TRBD2|TRBV20-1|TRBJ2-5|-
CSARAVAGELETQYF
TGCAGTGCTAGAGCGGTAGCGGGAGAGCTGGAGACCCAGTACTTC
>-|TRBV7-8|TRBJ2-7|-
CASSSDSAMGYEQYF
TGTGCCAGCAGCTCAGACTCGGCGATGGGCTACGAGCAGTACTTC
>TRBD2|TRBV27|TRBJ2-1|-
CASSVGGGWNEQFF
TGTGCCAGCAGTGTCGGGGGAGGGTGGAATGAGCAGTTCTTC
>TRBD2|TRBV7-9|TRBJ2-3|-
CASSQLSGGTTDTQYF
TGTGCCAGCAGCCAACTTAGCGGGGGGACCACAGATACGCAGTATTTT
>TRBD1|TRBV10-3|TRBJ1-2|-
CAISGQGSGYTF
TGTGCCATCAGTGGACAGGGCAGTGGCTACACCTTC
>TRBD2|TRBV20-1|TRBJ2-1|-
CSARDHRTSGGPSYNEQFF
TGCAGTGCTAGAGATCATCGAACTAGCGGGGGCCCGTCCTACAATGAGCAGTTCTTC
>TRBD1|TRBV6-6|TRBJ1-2|-
CASSYVGTGDYGYTF
TGTGCCAGCAGTTACGTAGGGACAGGTGATTATGGCTACACCTTC
>TRBD1|TRBV15|TRBJ1-2|-
CATSRDRGRYIYGYTF
TGTGCCACCAGCAGGGACAGGGGGCGGTATATTTATGGCTACACCTTC
>TRBD1|TRBV10-2|TRBJ2-3|many
CASGDSPTDTQYF
TGCGCCAGCGGGGACAGCCCCACAGATACGCAGTATTTT
>TRBD1|TRBV29-1|TRBJ2-7|-
CSVQGQGSGEQYF
TGCAGCGTTCAGGGACAGGGGAGTGGCGAGCAGTACTTC
>TRBD2|TRBV5-1|TRBJ2-1|-
CASSLASGRRNEQFF
TGCGCCAGCAGCTTGGCGAGCGGGAGGCGCAATGAGCAGTTCTTC
>-|TRBV29-1|TRBJ1-2|-
CSIGDDAYGYTF
TGCAGCATTGGGGACGACGCCTATGGCTACACCTTC
>-|TRBV7-8|TRBJ1-1|-
CASSLIHPGMNTEAFF
TGTGCCAGCAGCCTTATACACCCAGGGATGAACACTGAAGCTTTCTTT
>-|TRBV23-1|TRBJ1-6|-
CASSQSNVFFHNSPLHF
TGCGCCAGCAGTCAATCAAACGTCTTTTTCCATAATTCACCCCTCCACTTT
>TRBD1|TRBV12-3/TRBV12-4|TRBJ1-6|-
CASSQQTGTGGSPLHF
TGTGCCAGCAGTCAACAGACCGGGACAGGGGGCTCACCCCTCCACTTT
>-|TRBV20-1|TRBJ1-2|few
CSARTFGRVIDYTF
TGCAGTGCGCGAACCTTTGGACGGGTGATAGACTACACCTTC
>TRBD2|TRBV4-1|TRBJ2-5|-
CASSLTLADGEQYF
TGCGCCAGCAGCCTAACCCTAGCGGACGGTGAGCAGTACTTC
>-|TRBV12-3/TRBV12-4|TRBJ2-4|-
CASSRSPTKAIQYF
TGTGCCAGCAGTCGATCTCCGACCAAGGCTATTCAGTACTTC
>TRBD1|TRBV10-3|TRBJ1-4|-
CAISEPPGQVIEKLFF
TGTGCCATCAGTGAGCCGCCGGGACAGGTGATCGAAAAACTGTTTTTT
>TRBD2|TRBV7-2|TRBJ2-3|once
CASSLRLARGALYF
TGTGCCAGCAGCTTAAGACTAGCGAGGGGAGCGCTGTATTTT
>-|TRBV5-5|TRBJ2-2|-
CASSLALSAGELFF
TGTGCCAGCAGCTTGGCCCTATCGGCCGGGGAGCTGTTTTTT
>TRBD2|TRBV3-1|TRBJ2-7|-
CASSQEGDLLAASYEQYF
TGTGCCAGCAGCCAAGAGGGAGATTTGCTAGCGGCATCCTACGAGCAGTACTTC
>TRBD1|TRBV28|TRBJ2-3|few
CASSLSTGAADTQYF
TGTGCCAGCAGTTTGTCGACAGGGGCGGCAGATACGCAGTATTTT
>-|TRBV12-3/TRBV12-4|TRBJ2-3|-
CASSLVEGTQYF
TGTGCCAGCAGTTTAGTGGAGGGGACGCAGTATTTT
>TRBD1|TRBV6-6|TRBJ1-1|-
CASSWLGTGNTEAFF
TGTGCCAGCAGTTGGCTCGGGACAGGGAACACTGAAGCTTTCTTT
>TRBD1|TRBV6-6|TRBJ2-7|-
CASSGQAKQYF
TGTGCCAGCAGTGGACAGGCTAAGCAGTACTTC
>TRBD1|TRBV4-1|TRBJ1-2|few
CASSPTGQGVSYGYTF
TGCGCCAGCAGCCCCACTGGACAGGGGGTATCATATGGCTACACCTTC
>TRBD2|TRBV10-3|TRBJ2-7|few
CAIRALADYEQYF
TGTGCCATCAGGGCCCTAGCGGATTACGAGCAGTACTTC
>-|TRBV12-5|TRBJ1-1|-
CASGLAPGLEAFF
TGTGCTAGTGGTTTGGCCCCCGGCCTTGAAGCTTTCTTT
>TRBD2|TRBV5-6|TRBJ2-7|-
CASSLRSVGGLASYEQYF
TGTGCCAGCAGCTTGAGGAGTGTTGGGGGACTAGCGTCCTACGAGCAGTACTTC
>TRBD1|TRBV6-5|TRBJ2-7|few
CASSFRTGAQSSYEQYF
TGTGCCAGCAGTTTCCGGACAGGGGCCCAGAGCTCCTACGAGCAGTACTTC
>TRBD2|TRBV27|TRBJ2-7|-
CASSLSLAGFSYEQYF
TGTGCCAGCAGTTTAAGTCTAGCGGGATTTTCCTACGAGCAGTACTTC
>-|TRBV29-1|TRBJ2-1|once
CSVQAGSNGQFF
TGCAGCGTGCAGGCAGGGTCCAATGGGCAGTTCTTC